This is a list of T cell receptor beta chains from one sample in a study of T-cell reconstitution after alpha-beta-depleted transplantation in children. MiXCR, applied by TCRdb to the PCR reads, yields one record per CDR3 protein. The sample lists fewer than 550,000 distinct CDR3 sequences, about 11% occurring once. The material sequenced was PBMCs, taken before TCRalphabeta/CD19-depleted stem cell transplant. These TCRs come from a child younger than 10 with inherited bone marrow failure, due to receive a stem cell transplant. Each CDR3 is given with its conserved first and last residue. A D gene is named only where the DNA matches it firmly. Expanded clones get a size class; other rows say once, few or many, or leave the size out.

d_call,j_call,v_call,clone_size,cdr3_aa,cdr3_nt
.,TRBJ2-1,TRBV7-9,many,CASRTGPQTADEQFF,TGTGCCAGCAGAACCGGGCCACAGACGGCCGATGAGCAGTTCTTC
.,TRBJ2-7,TRBV29-1,many,CSVESWNEQYF,TGCAGCGTTGAATCGTGGAACGAGCAGTACTTC
TRBD2,TRBJ2-2,TRBV19,.,CASSIAVGRSTGELFF,TGTGCCAGTAGTATAGCCGTCGGGAGGAGCACCGGGGAGCTGTTTTTT
.,TRBJ2-1,TRBV29-1,many,CSGAYNEQFF,TGCAGCGGAGCTTACAATGAGCAGTTCTTC
.,TRBJ2-5,TRBV6-5,many,CASSYSGRAETQYF,TGTGCCAGCAGTTACTCGGGCAGGGCAGAGACCCAGTACTTC
TRBD2,TRBJ2-1,TRBV5-4,once,CASSRGTSEWDEQFF,TGTGCCAGCAGCCGAGGGACTAGCGAGTGGGATGAGCAGTTCTTC
.,TRBJ1-2,TRBV4-3,many,CASSQEARLYGYTF,TGCGCCAGCAGCCAAGAAGCACGGCTCTATGGCTACACCTTC
.,TRBJ2-2,TRBV20-1,few,CSARNFKSTGELFF,TGCAGTGCTAGGAACTTTAAGAGCACCGGGGAGCTGTTTTTT
.,TRBJ2-7,TRBV7-8,many,CASSLGTRSSYEQYF,TGTGCCAGCAGCCTGGGCACCAGGAGCTCCTACGAGCAGTACTTC
.,TRBJ1-3,TRBV28,.,CASIGAGNTIYF,TGTGCCAGCATCGGGGCCGGAAACACCATATATTTT